These 27 T cell receptor beta chains were sequenced from one sample in a study of PD-L1 blockade in urothelial cancer. Sequenced by immunoSEQ multiplex PCR; TCRdb stores in-frame clones only, minus some. This table has approximately 52,000 clones, around 79% appearing once. Time point in this sample: pretreatment peripheral blood. Specimen: PBMCs, collected around atezolizumab (anti-PD-L1) treatment. These receptors were collected from a man aged 65 to 79 with urothelial cancer.

This chain joins TRBV7-6 and TRBJ2-2; possible D gene TRBD1, 5 bases. Trimming removed 5 bases from V and 7 bases from J, with 11 bases in between. The CDR3 contains 13 residues. Germline CDR1 reads SGHVS; CDR2 reads FNYEAQ. The chain's CDR3 is CASSTSQGGELFF. The CDR3 nucleotides read TGTGCCAGCAGCACCTCTCAGGGCGGGGAGCTGTTTTTT.

The genes are TRBV28 and TRBJ1-5, with D perhaps TRBD1 (6 bases). Germline V gene data show CDR1 as MDHEN and CDR2 as SYDVKM. V was shortened by 3 bases and J by 3 bases, with 12 bases between the two germline ends. The CDR3 loop spans 15 amino acids. The CDR3 region has the DNA TGTGCCAGCAGTTTGTGGGACACAGCCAATCAGCCCCAGCATTTT. It translates to CASSLWDTANQPQHF.

This sequence joins TRBV28 and TRBJ2-1, with a tentative D call TRBD1 (6 bases). V was cut by 9 bases and J by 3 bases, with 15 bases left in between. The CDR3 has 14 residues. The germline gives CDR1 MDHEN, CDR2 SYDVKM. CDR3 in DNA: TGTGCCAGTGAATTGGACAGCAGCTACAATGAGCAGTTCTTC. Protein sequence: CASELDSSYNEQFF.

This clone was seen a handful of times. This chain joins TRBV4-2 and TRBJ1-2, with D hard to call. V lost 0 bases and J 6 bases, leaving 8 bases between the germline ends. The CDR3 has 13 residues. The V gene's germline CDR1 is LGHNA and CDR2 YNFKEQ. CDR3 in DNA: TGTGCCAGCAGCCAAGACGCAGGTCATGGCTACACCTTC. This codes for CASSQDAGHGYTF.

V usage is TRBV28 and J usage is TRBJ1-5; 7 nucleotides align to TRBD1. The CDR3 is 15 amino acids. V lost 1 base to trimming and J lost 4 bases; unmatched junction nucleotides: 4. Germline CDR1 reads MDHEN; CDR2 reads SYDVKM. The CDR3, as DNA: TGTGCCAGCAGTTTATTGTCAGGGGGAAATCAGCCCCAGCATTTT. Encoded protein: CASSLLSGGNQPQHF. Variable domain in full (rest from reference TRBV28 and TRBJ1-5): DVKVTQSSRYLVKRTGEKVFLECVQDMDHENMFWYRQDPGLGLRLIYFSYDVKMKEKGDIPEGYSVSREKKERFSLILESASTNQTSMYLCASSLLSGGNQPQHFGDGTRLSIL.

The chain joins TRBV9 to TRBJ2-2; TRBD1 agrees at 7 bases. The germline gives CDR1 SGDLS, CDR2 YYNGEE. The J segment lost 1 base and the V segment lost 4 bases, leaving 7 bases of the junction unmatched. This CDR3 comprises 16 residues. CDR3 nucleotide sequence: TGTGCCAGCAGCAAGACAGGGAAAATGAACACCGGGGAGCTGTTTTTT. Amino acid sequence: CASSKTGKMNTGELFF.

This chain connects TRBV15 to TRBJ1-1; possible D gene TRBD1, 5 bases. The CDR3 totals 15 residues. V lost 1 base, J lost 0 bases, and 9 bases lay in between. CDR1 and CDR2 from the germline V gene are LNHNV and YYDKDF (reference sequence). The CDR3 loop is CATSRVWGVNTEAFF. The CDR3 coding sequence is TGTGCCACCAGCAGAGTTTGGGGGGTGAACACTGAAGCTTTCTTT.

The chain joins TRBV27 to TRBJ2-7; 9 nucleotides align to TRBD2. This CDR3 is 14 amino acids long. Germline-derived CDR1 and CDR2 are MNHEY and SMNVEV (reference sequence). The J segment lost 9 bases and the V segment lost 5 bases, leaving 11 bases of the junction unmatched. The CDR3 reads CASSLRAGGLGQYF. CDR3 nucleotide sequence: TGTGCCAGCAGTCTGCGAGCGGGAGGACTAGGGCAGTACTTC.

In this sample, this clone turned up once. This rearrangement joins TRBV7-9 to TRBJ1-4; D remains ambiguous. V was shortened by 5 bases and J by 7 bases, with 11 bases between the two germline ends. From germline, CDR1 is SEHNR and CDR2 FQNEAQ (reference sequence). The CDR3 has 13 residues. The CDR3 bases are TGTGCCAGCAGCCGCGGTCTTGGTGAAAAACTGTTTTTT. As protein: CASSRGLGEKLFF.

The rearrangement links TRBV5-6 to TRBJ2-2; 7 bases agree with TRBD1. The germline V gene has CDR1 SGHDT and CDR2 YYEEEE. Unmatched junction bases numbered 10, after V lost 10 bases and J lost 1 base. The CDR3 extends over 15 amino acids. Here the CDR3 DNA reads TGTGCCCTCAGCCGGACAGGACGGAACACCGGGGAGCTGTTTTTT. Its protein product is CALSRTGRNTGELFF.

The chain has TRBV6-1 and TRBJ1-1, with 8 bases matching TRBD1. Germline values: CDR1 MNHNS, CDR2 SASEGT. The J segment lost 5 bases and the V segment lost 6 bases, leaving 11 bases of the junction unmatched. The CDR3 is 15 amino acids. This chain's CDR3 is CASRGQGGVGTEAFF. Here the CDR3 DNA reads TGTGCCAGCAGAGGACAGGGAGGCGTAGGGACTGAAGCTTTCTTT.

The chain uses TRBV4-1 and TRBJ2-5, with a tentative D call TRBD1 (6 bases). Germline V lookup: CDR1 MGHRA, CDR2 YSYEKL. V lost 1 base to trimming and J lost 5 bases, with 11 bases between them. CDR3 size: 14 residues. DNA of the CDR3: TGCGCCAGCAGCCAAGCTCAGGGGTGGGAGACCCAGTACTTC. It specifies CASSQAQGWETQYF.

J is TRBJ2-3 and V is TRBV7-9, with a possible D match to TRBD2 (5 bases). Germline assignment: CDR1 SEHNR and CDR2 FQNEAQ (reference sequence). V was trimmed by 5 bases and J by 0 bases, leaving 15 bases between them. The CDR3 covers 16 residues. CDR3 nucleotides: TGTGCCAGCAGCCCCTGGTTTAGCGCCAGCACAGATACGCAGTATTTT. Protein product: CASSPWFSASTDTQYF.

A few counts support this clone. V usage is TRBV19 and J usage is TRBJ1-5, with 9 bases matching TRBD1. J gave up 6 bases and V 2 bases, and 5 bases lay outside the gene matches. From germline, CDR1 is LNHDA and CDR2 SQIVND (reference sequence). The length of the CDR3 is 15 residues. CDR3 in DNA: TGTGCCAGTAGTATAAGGGGACAGGGAGGTCAGCCCCAGCATTTT. This encodes CASSIRGQGGQPQHF.

In this sample, this clone turned up once. The chain carries TRBV4-3 and TRBJ2-1, with D tentatively TRBD1 (6 bases). V lost 1 base to trimming and J lost 1 base, with 8 bases between them. Germline V gives CDR1 LGHNA, CDR2 YSLEER. The CDR3 contains 15 residues. CDR3 coding DNA: TGCGCCAGCAGCCAAGGACAGGCGTCCTACAATGAGCAGTTCTTC. Translation: CASSQGQASYNEQFF.

This clone has a handful of counts. The chain carries TRBV27 and TRBJ1-1; D might be TRBD1 (5 bases). CDR1 MNHEY and CDR2 SMNVEV come from the germline V gene (reference sequence). Trimming cost V 6 bases and J 0 bases, with 14 bases left between them. The length of the CDR3 is 15 residues. CDR3 residues: CASRLKGFVNTEAFF. The CDR3 bases are TGTGCCAGCAGACTAAAGGGGTTTGTGAACACTGAAGCTTTCTTT.

This clone was detected a few times. The V call is TRBV7-3, the J call TRBJ2-2; D is perhaps TRBD1 (6 bases). V dropped 5 bases and J dropped 5 bases, with 12 bases sitting between them. There are 14 residues in the CDR3. Germline-derived CDR1 and CDR2 are SGHTA and FQGTGA. CDR3: CASSPQGWTGELFF. The DNA for the CDR3 is TGTGCCAGCAGCCCACAGGGCTGGACCGGGGAGCTGTTTTTT. Complete variable domain (other parts from reference TRBV7-3 and TRBJ2-2): GAGVSQTPSNKVTEKGKYVELRCDPISGHTALYWYRQSLGQGPEFLIYFQGTGAADDSGLPNDRFFAVRPEGSVSTLKIQRTERGDSAVYLCASSPQGWTGELFFGEGSRLTVL.

This chain links TRBV2 with TRBJ2-5; TRBD1 matches 7 bases. Per germline, CDR1 SNHLY and CDR2 FYNNEI. V trimming: 2 bases; J trimming: 4 bases; junction bases outside the gene matches: 10. This CDR3 has 16 residues. CDR3 in amino acids: CASSERPAAGGETQYF. CDR3 bases: TGTGCCAGCAGTGAACGGCCAGCGGCAGGGGGAGAGACCCAGTACTTC.

DNA for the CDR3: TGTGCCAGCCGGGACAGCCGCACAGATACGCAGTATTTT. Amino acid sequence: CASRDSRTDTQYF. The chain uses TRBV2 and TRBJ2-3; 7 positions agree with TRBD1. The germline gives CDR1 SNHLY, CDR2 FYNNEI. Trimming at V came to 8 bases and at J to 1 base, leaving 3 bases not matched to a gene. The CDR3 is 13 residues long. The entire variable domain, with the rest obtained from reference TRBV2 and TRBJ2-3, is as follows: EPEVTQTPSHQVTQMGQEVILRCVPISNHLYFYWYRQILGQKVEFLVSFYNNEISEKSEIFDDQFSVERPDGSNFTLKIRSTKLEDSAMYFCASRDSRTDTQYFGPGTRLTVL.

This clone was seen only a few times. The chain recombines TRBV5-4 with TRBJ2-1, with 10 bases matching TRBD1. The CDR3 length is 18 residues. Germline CDR1 is SGHNT and CDR2 is YYREEE (reference sequence). J lost 1 base, V lost 2 bases, and 9 bases had no gene match. CDR3 region: CASSFGGGQGSSYNEQFF. DNA for the CDR3: TGTGCCAGCAGCTTTGGGGGGGGACAGGGGAGTTCCTACAATGAGCAGTTCTTC.

V is TRBV18 and J is TRBJ2-5; possible D gene TRBD1, 6 bases. V lost 3 bases, J lost 1 base, and 9 bases lay in between. The CDR3 sequence is 14 residues long. Germline V gives CDR1 KGHSH, CDR2 LQKENI. CDR3 bases: TGTGCCAGCTCACCCACAGGGCTCCAAGAGACCCAGTACTTC. This translates into CASSPTGLQETQYF.

This sequence joins TRBV6-6 and TRBJ1-4; D is uncertain. This CDR3 contains 16 residues. Trimming cost V 0 bases and J 4 bases, with 12 bases left between them. Germline CDR1 MNHNY, CDR2 SVGAGI (reference sequence). The CDR3, as DNA: TGTGCCAGCAGTTACTCGGCGAAGGGAGGTAATGAAAAACTGTTTTTT. Protein sequence: CASSYSAKGGNEKLFF.

This clone was seen more than once but under ten times. The V gene is TRBV18, the J gene TRBJ1-1, with D tentatively TRBD1 (6 bases). Trimming took off 1 base at V and 4 bases at J, with 10 bases between the two ends. CDR1 KGHSH and CDR2 LQKENI come from the germline V gene. The CDR3 is 14 residues long. In DNA, the CDR3 is TGTGCCAGCTCACCACAGGGGGAAGGCACTGAAGCTTTCTTT. The encoded protein is CASSPQGEGTEAFF.

CDR3 protein: CASSPDRAGGELFF. Here the CDR3 DNA reads TGCGCCAGCAGCCCGGACAGGGCTGGCGGGGAGCTGTTTTTT. The genes are TRBV5-1 and TRBJ2-2, with TRBD1 identical over 8 bases. Germline V gene lookup returns CDR1 SGHRS and CDR2 YFSETQ. V shed 4 bases and J 7 bases; nucleotides not matched to a gene: 6. This CDR3 has 14 residues.

V is TRBV7-2 and J is TRBJ2-5; D might be TRBD1 (5 bases). Trimming took off 1 base at V and 3 bases at J, with 9 bases between the two ends. In germline, CDR1 is SGHTA, CDR2 FQGNSA. The CDR3 runs 14 residues. CDR3 in DNA: TGTGCCAGCAGCTTAGATCTCAGGGAAGAGACCCAGTACTTC. As protein: CASSLDLREETQYF. Full variable domain (remainder filled in from reference TRBV7-2 and TRBJ2-5): GAGVSQSPSNKVTEKGKDVELRCDPISGHTALYWYRQSLGQGLEFLIYFQGNSAPDKSGLPSDRFSAERTGGSVSTLTIQRTQQEDSAVYLCASSLDLREETQYFGPGTRLLVL.

This clone was seen a handful of times. The chain employs TRBV5-1 and TRBJ2-1; 8 bases agree with TRBD2. The CDR3 length is 13 residues. The J segment lost 9 bases and the V segment lost 3 bases, leaving 5 bases of the junction unmatched. The germline gives CDR1 SGHRS, CDR2 YFSETQ. The DNA of the CDR3 is TGCGCCAGCAGCTGGGGACTAGTCGGTGAGCAGTTCTTC. It is translated as CASSWGLVGEQFF.

The rearrangement uses TRBV28 and TRBJ1-4; 9 positions match TRBD1. This CDR3 spans 15 amino acids. Germline CDR1 reads MDHEN; CDR2 reads SYDVKM. The trim removed 2 bases at V and 8 bases at J, leaving 6 bases unmatched. The CDR3 nucleotides are TGTGCCAGCAGTTTAGGGGGGACAGGGAGCGAAAAACTGTTTTTT. Its translation: CASSLGGTGSEKLFF.